This TCR beta chain was retrieved from a study of tumor-infiltrating lymphocytes in localized non-small cell lung cancer. With 1 base clipped from V and 0 bases from J, the junction kept 3 bases outside the gene matches. In germline, CDR1 is SGHVS, CDR2 FQNEAQ. This CDR3 has 16 amino acids. General study points: Different pieces of the same tissue were used for each assay. Available tissue quantity limited TCR sequencing to a patient subset.

Here immunoSEQ multiplex PCR was the method, and the copy in TCRdb shows in-frame clones only, minus some. The sample yields about 14,000 clones, about 75% seen once. This clone was detected only once. Antigen specificity is unknown. Sequencing was carried out using lung tumor tissue. J is TRBJ1-5 and V is TRBV7-8; 7 bases agree with TRBD1. The TCR comes from a human donor with non-small cell lung cancer. The CDR3: CASSLETGSSNQPQHF. The CDR3 DNA reads as TGTGCCAGCAGCTTAGAGACAGGGAGTAGCAATCAGCCCCAGCATTTT.